This TCR beta chain was retrieved from a study of cytomegalovirus exposure and HLA in healthy donors. The V segment lost 1 base and the J segment 4 bases; nucleotides outside the gene matches: 7. This CDR3 comprises 16 residues. CDR1 is MNHEY and CDR2 is SVGAGI in the germline V gene. Researchers ran the PCR with 60 Vbeta and 13 Jbeta primers. Produced via immunoSEQ multiplex PCR; TCRdb's table is partial and in-frame only. Of fewer than 200,000 clones listed, 79% are singletons. This clone has only a few counts. Its antigen is unknown. Overall study results and limits: There was a cluster of highly shared sequence variants that was likely a sequencing artifact.

This TCR came from a woman between 40 and 50 years old in good health and CMV-seronegative. The V gene is TRBV6-5, the J gene TRBJ2-1; 7 bases are a match to TRBD1. The sequenced sample consisted of PBMCs. CDR3 DNA: TGTGCCAGCAGTTACTATGTGACAGGGAATTACAATGAGCAGTTCTTC. Translation: CASSYYVTGNYNEQFF.